This T cell receptor beta chain was observed in a study of technical replicates of blood from four donors. Here immunoSEQ multiplex PCR was the method, and the copy in TCRdb shows in-frame clones only, minus some. This table holds 60,000 to 70,000 clones, around 88% found once. Germline V gene lookup returns CDR1 SGHTA and CDR2 FQGNSA. Germline trimming cut 4 bases from V and 9 bases from J; bases unmatched to any gene: 5. This CDR3 is built from 15 residues. The sample comprised PBMCs. V and J are TRBV7-2 and TRBJ2-1; the match to TRBD2 covers 14 bases. The TCR sequence derives from a human donor in good health. Some clones in this sample may be carry-over from other donors' samples. DNA for the CDR3: TGTGCCAGCAGCTCGGGACTAGCGGGGGTGAGTGAGCAGTTCTTC. It is translated as CASSSGLAGVSEQFF.